This record looks at one T cell receptor (beta chain) sequence and its context. Its antigen remains unidentified. This specimen comes from a study of T cell repertoires in cytomegalovirus infection. In the study overall: Public signatures in TCR beta pointed to CMV infection and matching HLA type. Study-wide findings and caveats: HLA-C-restricted CMV-specific TCR beta clonotypes were dominant in the ex vivo response. Cumulative frequency (of public TCR beta family members) identified carriers of CMV plus the relevant HLA.

From the reads, TCRdb called clonotypes with MiXCR, one entry per CDR3 protein. This table holds 90,000 to 120,000 distinct CDR3 sequences, about 25% found once. This CDR3 contains 15 residues. V trimming: 3 bases; J trimming: 2 bases; junction bases outside the gene matches: 4. Germline V gives CDR1 MNHEY, CDR2 SMNVEV (reference sequence). Sequences were obtained from CD8+ T cells from PBMCs. The chain combines TRBV27 with TRBJ2-3; 8 bases match TRBD2. The receptor was derived from a human donor in good health (CMV status not recorded). Some clones in this sample may be carry-over from other donors' samples. CDR3 in DNA: TGTGCCAGCAGTTTCGGGGGGGCCCTCACAGATACGCAGTATTTT. Protein product: CASSFGGALTDTQYF.